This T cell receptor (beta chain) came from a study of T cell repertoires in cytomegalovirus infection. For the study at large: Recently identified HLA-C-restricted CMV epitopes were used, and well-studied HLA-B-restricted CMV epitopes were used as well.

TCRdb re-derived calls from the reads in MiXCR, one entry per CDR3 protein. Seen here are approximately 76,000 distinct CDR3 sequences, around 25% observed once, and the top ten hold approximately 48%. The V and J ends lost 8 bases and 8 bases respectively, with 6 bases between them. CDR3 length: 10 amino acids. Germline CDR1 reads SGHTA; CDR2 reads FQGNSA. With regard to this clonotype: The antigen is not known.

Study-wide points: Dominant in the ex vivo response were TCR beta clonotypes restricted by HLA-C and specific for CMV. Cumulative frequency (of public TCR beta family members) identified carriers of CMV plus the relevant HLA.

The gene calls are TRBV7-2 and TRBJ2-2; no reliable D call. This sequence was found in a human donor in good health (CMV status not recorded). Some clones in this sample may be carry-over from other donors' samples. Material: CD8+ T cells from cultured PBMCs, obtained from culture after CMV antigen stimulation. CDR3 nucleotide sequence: TGTGCCAGCTCAGGAGGGGAGCTGTTTTTT. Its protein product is CASSGGELFF.